This entry concerns a single TCR beta chain. The target antigen is unknown. TCRdb keeps only in-frame clones here, not all; method: immunoSEQ multiplex PCR. The sample holds around 130,000 clones, roughly 92% seen once. Pooled together were second doses at about 4 or about 12 weeks. The sample comes from a study of T cell responses to AZD1222 COVID-19 vaccine. Study-level points and caveats: Clonal diversity was possibly underestimated, and white British individuals and females predominated among donors. In the spike-specific TCR repertoire, nearly half reportedly target unmutated variant regions. Along spike, vaccine-associated CD4 TCRs were found throughout, with dominance at 160-218 and 743-854.

From germline, CDR1 is SEHNR and CDR2 FQNEAQ (reference sequence). CDR3 size: 14 residues. Trimming left V 5 bases short and J 7 bases short, with 14 bases between. The chain is built from TRBV7-9 and TRBJ1-4; D is perhaps TRBD1 (6 bases). The receptor was derived from an adult who received the AZD1222 COVID-19 vaccine. The sequencing here drew on peripheral blood, taken 28 days after the second AZD1222 dose. CDR3 amino acids: CASSLQGFGEKLFF. CDR3 DNA sequence: TGTGCCAGCAGCCTCCAGGGGTTCGGTGAAAAACTGTTTTTT.